This entry lists 5 T cell receptor beta chains sequenced from one sample in a study of blood T cell repertoires in COVID-19. The repertoire was sequenced with immunoSEQ multiplex PCR; TCRdb's copy has only in-frame clones and lacks some. The sample holds approximately 110,000 clones, approximately 74% seen once. The sequencing input was peripheral blood. Source of these receptors: a man older than 75 with COVID-19, enrolled during active disease.

The chain combines TRBV7-9 with TRBJ2-2; D gene unclear. Germline CDR1 and CDR2: SEHNR and FQNEAQ (reference sequence). The CDR3 has 17 amino acids. V lost 2 bases and J lost 4, with 17 bases in between. CDR3 sequence (DNA): TGTGCCAGCAGCTTATCCTCTCTTGGGCCGGTCACCGGGGAGCTGTTTTTT. Translating gives CASSLSSLGPVTGELFF.

The chain has TRBV19 and TRBJ2-1, with TRBD2 identical over 8 bases. This CDR3 is built from 16 residues. Unmatched junction bases numbered 8, after V lost 3 bases and J lost 4 bases. Germline V gives CDR1 LNHDA, CDR2 SQIVND (reference sequence). CDR3 nucleotides: TGTGCCAGTAGTATCAGGGGTAGCGGGACATACAATGAGCAGTTCTTC. Its protein is CASSIRGSGTYNEQFF.

V gene TRBV5-1 combines with J gene TRBJ2-2; 10 bases align to TRBD1. This CDR3 is built from 16 residues. After removal of 4 bases from V and 0 bases from J, the junction contained 3 bases not matched to a gene. Germline lookup yields CDR1 SGHRS and CDR2 YFSETQ. CDR3 sequence reads: CASSPGQGANTGELFF. For the CDR3, the DNA is TGCGCCAGCAGCCCAGGACAGGGGGCGAACACCGGGGAGCTGTTTTTT.

The V call is TRBV5-4, the J call TRBJ1-2; maybe TRBD1 (5 bases). The CDR3 covers 13 residues. Trimming stripped 4 bases from V and 6 bases from J, with 13 bases between. CDR1 and CDR2 from the germline V gene are SGHNT and YYREEE (reference sequence). The CDR3 nucleotides are TGTGCCAGCAGCCGGCAGGGAATTAATGGCTACACCTTC. Translating gives CASSRQGINGYTF.

V gene TRBV19 combines with J gene TRBJ2-2; 8 bases fit TRBD2. The CDR3 has 14 residues. Germline-derived CDR1 and CDR2 are LNHDA and SQIVND (reference sequence). After removal of 9 bases from V and 5 bases from J, the junction contained 8 bases not matched to a gene. The CDR3 loop is CASQPGGYTGELFF. CDR3 DNA: TGTGCCAGCCAGCCGGGGGGGTATACCGGGGAGCTGTTTTTT.